Listed below are T cell receptor beta chains from one sample, sequenced in a study of CD8+CD57+ T cells in acquired aplastic anemia. TCRdb independently ran MiXCR on the reads; one entry per CDR3 protein. The sample lists approximately 190,000 distinct CDR3 sequences, 55% to 70% occurring once. Sequences were obtained from sorted CD4+, CD8+, or CD8+CD57+ T cells (not recorded which) from PBMCs. The receptors shown here come from a human donor with severe aplastic anemia or a healthy control (not recorded which). Both conserved end residues are part of each CDR3. The D gene is left open where the match is weak. Rows may omit the clone size; those that give it use once, few, many or a size class.

J | V | D | size | CDR3 | DNA
TRBJ1-1 | TRBV12-3/TRBV12-4 | TRBD1 | - | CASSPRGSREAFF | TGTGCCAGCAGCCCCAGGGGGTCTCGTGAAGCTTTCTTT
TRBJ1-1 | TRBV6-4 | - | - | CASSEMTSGGIEAFF | TGTGCCAGCAGCGAAATGACTAGCGGGGGGATTGAAGCTTTCTTT
TRBJ2-5 | TRBV7-2 | TRBD1 | - | CASSLGGTAQETQYF | TGTGCCAGCAGCTTAGGGGGGACAGCACAAGAGACCCAGTACTTC
TRBJ1-1 | TRBV25-1 | TRBD1 | few | CASSGDRGRTEAFF | TGTGCCAGCAGTGGGGACAGGGGCCGGACTGAAGCTTTCTTT
TRBJ2-5 | TRBV9 | - | - | CASSVGGTGETQYF | TGTGCCAGCAGCGTAGGGGGGACCGGAGAGACCCAGTACTTC
TRBJ2-7 | TRBV7-2 | - | - | CASSLGQAKYF | TGTGCCAGCAGCTTAGGGCAGGCGAAGTACTTC
TRBJ1-5 | TRBV20-1 | - | once | CSAVDFSNQPQHF | TGCAGTGCTGTGGACTTTAGCAATCAGCCCCAGCATTTT
TRBJ2-2 | TRBV7-8 | TRBD1 | - | CASSMGQGYTGELFF | TGTGCCAGCAGCATGGGACAGGGTTACACCGGGGAGCTGTTTTTT
TRBJ2-4 | TRBV12-3/TRBV12-4 | - | - | CASSFPGVDQYF | TGTGCCAGCAGTTTCCCGGGGGTTGATCAGTACTTC
TRBJ1-2 | TRBV9 | - | - | CASSSTSNYGYTF | TGTGCCAGCAGCTCGACATCTAACTATGGCTACACCTTC
TRBJ2-1 | TRBV7-2 | - | - | CASSSRVDEQFF | TGTGCCAGCAGCTCAAGGGTAGATGAGCAGTTCTTC
TRBJ2-3 | TRBV2 | TRBD1 | - | CASSGGTGSGTDTQYF | TGTGCCAGCAGTGGGGGGACAGGCTCTGGGACAGATACGCAGTATTTT
TRBJ2-5 | TRBV10-3 | - | - | CAISAQQETQYF | TGTGCCATCAGTGCTCAGCAAGAGACCCAGTACTTC
TRBJ1-1 | TRBV6-2/TRBV6-3 | - | - | CASSYTGRGTEAFF | TGTGCCAGCAGCTATACAGGGCGTGGCACTGAAGCTTTCTTT
TRBJ1-4 | TRBV5-6 | - | - | CASSSPTGILFF | TGTGCCAGCAGCTCTCCTACAGGGATCCTGTTTTTT
TRBJ1-1 | TRBV11-2 | - | once | CASSRNEGRFEAFF | TGTGCCAGCAGCCGTAACGAAGGCCGTTTTGAAGCTTTCTTT
TRBJ2-3 | TRBV10-3 | TRBD1 | many | CAISDRESTDTQYF | TGTGCCATCAGCGACAGGGAGAGCACAGATACGCAGTATTTT
TRBJ1-1 | TRBV4-1 | - | many | CASSQDRRNTEAFF | TGCGCCAGCAGCCAAGATAGACGGAACACTGAAGCTTTCTTT
TRBJ1-6 | TRBV20-1 | - | - | CSARDTGAPLHF | TGCAGTGCTAGAGATACGGGGGCACCCCTCCACTTT
TRBJ2-1 | TRBV19 | - | - | CASSIDSSYNEQFF | TGTGCCAGTAGTATTGATAGCTCCTACAATGAGCAGTTCTTC
TRBJ2-3 | TRBV24-1 | - | few | CATSDSDRWNTQYF | TGTGCCACCAGTGATTCGGACAGATGGAATACGCAGTATTTT
TRBJ1-2 | TRBV11-3 | TRBD1 | - | CASSSEQGYGYTF | TGTGCCAGCAGCTCAGAACAGGGGTATGGCTACACCTTC
TRBJ2-2 | TRBV20-1 | - | - | CSARGTEGDWELFF | TGCAGTGCTAGAGGGACGGAAGGAGACTGGGAGCTGTTTTTT
TRBJ2-1 | TRBV7-2 | TRBD2 | - | CASSFPGGDNEQFF | TGTGCCAGCAGCTTCCCGGGGGGGGACAATGAGCAGTTCTTC
TRBJ1-3 | TRBV7-2 | - | - | CASSLRLTGNTIYF | TGTGCCAGCAGCTTGCGCCTGACTGGAAACACCATATATTTT
TRBJ2-7 | TRBV7-8 | - | - | CASSLGPRVEQYF | TGTGCCAGCAGCTTAGGTCCACGGGTTGAGCAGTACTTC
TRBJ1-1 | TRBV7-9 | TRBD1 | - | CASSLVRGENTEAFF | TGTGCCAGCAGCTTAGTCAGGGGGGAGAACACTGAAGCTTTCTTT
TRBJ2-5 | TRBV9 | TRBD2 | - | CASSVAAAGGQETQYF | TGTGCCAGCAGCGTAGCGGCCGCGGGGGGCCAAGAGACCCAGTACTTC
TRBJ1-2 | TRBV29-1 | - | - | CSVEGIRGGGYTF | TGCAGCGTTGAAGGTATTAGAGGGGGTGGCTACACCTTC
TRBJ1-2 | TRBV10-3 | - | - | CAISEGAQNYGYTF | TGTGCCATCAGTGAGGGGGCTCAGAACTATGGCTACACCTTC
TRBJ1-2 | TRBV12-3/TRBV12-4 | - | - | CASGRWTYGYTF | TGTGCCAGCGGAAGGTGGACGTACGGCTACACCTTC
TRBJ1-6 | TRBV2 | - | - | CASSFGTGAPLHF | TGTGCCAGCAGTTTCGGGACCGGGGCACCCCTCCACTTT
TRBJ2-2 | TRBV12-5 | - | few | CASGGPGERITGELFF | TGTGCTAGTGGTGGCCCCGGGGAGAGGATCACCGGGGAGCTGTTTTTT
TRBJ2-3 | TRBV24-1 | TRBD2 | - | CATSASGGGFGGTDTQYF | TGTGCCACCAGTGCTAGCGGGGGGGGTTTTGGTGGCACAGATACGCAGTATTTT
TRBJ2-2 | TRBV29-1 | - | few | CSVRQTNTGELFF | TGCAGCGTAAGACAGACGAACACCGGGGAGCTGTTTTTT
TRBJ2-1 | TRBV29-1 | - | - | CSVGAPTGEGNKQFF | TGCAGCGTTGGTGCCCCAACAGGGGAGGGCAATAAGCAGTTCTTC
TRBJ2-1 | TRBV12-3/TRBV12-4 | TRBD2 | many | CASSRLAGAESSYNEQFF | TGTGCCAGCAGCCGACTAGCGGGGGCCGAGAGCTCCTACAATGAGCAGTTCTTC
TRBJ2-1 | TRBV7-7 | - | - | CASSLGMGRSYNEQFF | TGTGCTAGCAGCTTAGGTATGGGTAGGTCCTACAATGAGCAGTTCTTC
TRBJ2-5 | TRBV29-1 | - | - | CSVRTPELIQETQYF | TGCAGCGTCCGGACACCTGAATTAATCCAAGAGACCCAGTACTTC
TRBJ1-3 | TRBV2 | - | - | CASSEGRATSGNTIYF | TGTGCCAGCAGTGAGGGCCGCGCAACCTCTGGAAACACCATATATTTT
TRBJ2-7 | TRBV19 | TRBD1 | many | CASSPGTGSYEQYF | TGTGCCAGTAGTCCCGGGACAGGATCCTACGAGCAGTACTTC
TRBJ2-1 | TRBV15 | TRBD2 | - | CATSHSGSSYNEQFF | TGTGCCACCAGTCATAGCGGGAGCTCCTACAATGAGCAGTTCTTC
TRBJ2-7 | TRBV24-1 | - | - | CATSDKSSLVPYEQYF | TGTGCCACCAGTGACAAGTCAAGCCTTGTACCCTACGAGCAGTACTTC
TRBJ1-3 | TRBV5-1 | - | - | CASSPSASGNTIYF | TGCGCCAGCAGCCCCTCTGCCTCTGGAAACACCATATATTTT
TRBJ2-7 | TRBV7-9 | - | many | CASSLASDYEQYF | TGTGCCAGCAGCTTAGCGTCCGACTACGAGCAGTACTTC
TRBJ2-7 | TRBV20-1 | - | - | CSARDPGIAYEQYF | TGCAGTGCTAGAGATCCAGGGATAGCCTACGAGCAGTACTTC
TRBJ2-1 | TRBV7-8 | - | - | CASSHETYNEQFF | TGTGCCAGCAGCCACGAGACCTACAATGAGCAGTTCTTC
TRBJ2-7 | TRBV7-2 | - | - | CASSLYSAGEQYF | TGTGCCAGCAGCTTATACTCGGCGGGTGAGCAGTACTTC
TRBJ1-2 | TRBV20-1 | - | - | CSAPARQFPNYGYTF | TGCAGTGCTCCCGCCCGACAGTTCCCTAACTATGGCTACACCTTC
TRBJ1-5 | TRBV19 | - | - | CASSIESGSQPQHF | TGTGCCAGTAGTATTGAGTCGGGATCTCAGCCCCAGCATTTT
TRBJ1-1 | TRBV20-1 | - | many | CSAEPESTEAFF | TGCAGTGCTGAGCCCGAAAGCACTGAAGCTTTCTTT
TRBJ2-1 | TRBV7-3 | TRBD2 | - | CASSLGTSRSNEQFF | TGTGCCAGCAGCTTAGGGACTAGTCGGTCTAATGAGCAGTTCTTC